Sequencing of this T cell receptor (beta chain) was carried out in a study of cytomegalovirus exposure and HLA in healthy donors. V gave up 0 bases and J gave up 8 bases; unmatched junction bases: 10. The length of the CDR3 is 16 residues. Germline values: CDR1 MGHRA, CDR2 YSYEKL. Researchers ran the PCR with 60 Vbeta and 13 Jbeta primers. Profiled with immunoSEQ multiplex PCR; TCRdb holds only in-frame clones, not every one. The repertoire holds roughly 69,000 clones, about 70% seen once, with roughly 3% in the top ten. The gene calls are TRBV4-1 and TRBJ1-1, with TRBD1 matching 9 bases. This clonotype originated in a man aged 18-30 years in good health and CMV-seronegative. Sequenced input: PBMCs. The chain's CDR3 is CASSQETLTGGSEAFF. The CDR3 coding sequence is TGCGCCAGCAGCCAAGAGACCCTGACAGGGGGGTCCGAAGCTTTCTTT.